This paragraph covers one T cell receptor beta chain sequence. This specimen belongs to a study of shared clonotypes between healthy human individuals. Study-level background: Participating donors consisted of a couple of women and a few men aged 18 to 49.

Deep-level assay runs were performed. Replicate PCRs run on unsorted PBMC used roughly 320 ng DNA, which was 31,000 or so T cell genomes. Ten immunoSEQ deep assay plates were used to sequence unsorted PBMC DNA. Repertoires were generated with immunoSEQ multiplex PCR, while TCRdb's copy carries only in-frame clones and drops some. The sample lists approximately 500,000 clones, 65% to 85% occurring once. Sample: PBMCs. The source is a middle-aged woman in good health. Some clones in this sample may be carry-over from other donors' samples.

Written as DNA, the CDR3 is TGTGCCAGTGGATTCAGGGAGACCCAGTACTTC. Its protein product is CASGFRETQYF. The V gene is TRBV2, the J gene TRBJ2-5, with D uncertain. This CDR3 comprises 11 residues. Germline CDR1 SNHLY, CDR2 FYNNEI. Trimming stripped 9 bases from V and 5 bases from J, with 10 bases between.